The 22 T cell receptor beta chains presented below share a single source sample, sequenced in a study of Ad26.COV2.S vaccination and SARS-CoV-2 variants. The data were produced by immunoSEQ multiplex PCR, yet TCRdb's version contains in-frame clones alone and is incomplete. Among 7,000 or so clones, roughly 84% were seen once, and the ten largest hold roughly 28%. This sample comprised peripheral blood, obtained after recovery from COVID-19. These receptors originate from a human donor who had recovered from COVID-19.

The J gene is TRBJ2-3, the V gene TRBV27, with TRBD1 identical over 9 bases. After removal of 8 bases from V and 4 bases from J, the junction contained 10 bases not matched to a gene. The germline V gene encodes CDR1 MNHEY and CDR2 SMNVEV (reference sequence). The CDR3 has 15 residues. The CDR3 spells CASSITGGPSDTQYF. The CDR3 nucleotides are TGTGCCAGCTCCATCACAGGGGGCCCTTCAGATACGCAGTATTTT.

The chain carries TRBV18 and TRBJ1-3; 8 nucleotides align to TRBD1. The V gene's germline CDR1 is KGHSH and CDR2 LQKENI. J lost 3 bases, V lost 0 bases, and 10 bases had no gene match. The CDR3 loop spans 18 amino acids. The CDR3 DNA reads TGTGCCAGCTCACCACCGAATGTCTCAGGGGGCCGTGGAAACACCATATATTTT. Amino acid sequence: CASSPPNVSGGRGNTIYF.

The J gene is TRBJ1-5, the V gene TRBV6-2 or TRBV6-3, with D perhaps matching TRBD1 (5 bases). Germline V lookup: CDR1 MNHEY, CDR2 SVGEGT. Trimming removed 2 bases at V and 0 bases at J, with 11 bases between. CDR3 length: 16 amino acids. Here the CDR3 reads CASSYGGTYSNQPQHF. The CDR3 DNA reads TGTGCCAGCAGTTACGGCGGGACGTATAGCAATCAGCCCCAGCATTTT.

The chain employs TRBV5-4 and TRBJ2-5, with TRBD1 matching 7 bases. This CDR3 spans 14 amino acids. J was trimmed by 2 bases and V by 1 base; bases with no gene match: 2. Germline CDR1 and CDR2: SGHNT and YYREEE (reference sequence). The CDR3 sequence: CASSLQGVQETQYF. CDR3 coding DNA: TGTGCCAGCAGCTTGCAGGGGGTTCAAGAGACCCAGTACTTC.

The chain links TRBV5-4 to TRBJ2-5; the match to TRBD2 covers 10 bases. Unmatched junction bases numbered 8, after V lost 4 bases and J lost 2 bases. There are 16 residues in the CDR3. Germline V gene lookup returns CDR1 SGHNT and CDR2 YYREEE (reference sequence). The DNA for the CDR3 is TGTGCCAGCAGCCCTAGGGCTAGCGGGAGACAAGAGACCCAGTACTTC. Translation gives CASSPRASGRQETQYF.

This chain joins TRBV5-4 and TRBJ2-7, with D unresolved. Germline CDR1 SGHNT, CDR2 YYREEE (reference sequence). V was shortened by 0 bases and J by 6 bases, with 13 bases between the two germline ends. This CDR3 has 14 residues. CDR3 bases: TGTGCCAGCAGCTTGGAAAGTCTCCTAAGCGAGCAGTACTTC. Translating it yields CASSLESLLSEQYF.

This sequence joins TRBV5-4 and TRBJ1-1; D remains unclear. V lost 4 bases and J 1 base, leaving 8 bases between the germline ends. CDR1 is SGHNT and CDR2 is YYREEE in the germline V gene (reference sequence). The CDR3 contains 13 residues. This CDR3 is CASSRMGNTEAFF. CDR3 sequence (DNA): TGTGCCAGCAGCCGTATGGGGAACACTGAAGCTTTCTTT.

The J gene is TRBJ2-7, the V gene TRBV27, with 9 bases fitting TRBD1. The germline CDR1 and CDR2 sequences are MNHEY and SMNVEV (reference sequence). CDR3 size: 18 residues. CDR3 sequence reads: CASSFSVRGSRGTGSFRV. The DNA of the CDR3 is TGTGCCAGCAGTTTTTCGGTCCGGGGTTCGAGGGGGACAGGGTCGTTTCGGGTC.

The chain carries TRBV4-1 and TRBJ2-1, with unresolved D. The CDR3 covers 10 residues. Germline V CDR1 and CDR2: MGHRA, YSYEKL. Trimming shortened V by 2 bases and J by 12 bases, and 5 bases separated the two germline ends. The CDR3 nucleotides are TGCGCCAGCAGCCAAAACTGGCAGTTCTTC. It codes for CASSQNWQFF.

The chain combines TRBV25-1 with TRBJ2-3; D remains ambiguous. CDR1 is MGHDK and CDR2 is SYGVNS in the germline V gene. Trimming shortened V by 2 bases and J by 5 bases, and 5 bases separated the two germline ends. This CDR3 has 12 amino acids. The CDR3 DNA reads as TGTGCCAGCAGTGAACCCGGAGATACGCAGTATTTT. Its protein is CASSEPGDTQYF.

This chain uses TRBV5-6 with TRBJ1-3; unclear D gene. Germline CDR1 is SGHDT and CDR2 is YYEEEE. The V end lost 0 bases, the J end lost 4 bases, and 8 bases lay between the germline ends. The CDR3 is 14 amino acids. CDR3: CASSLDTFGNTIYF. CDR3 nucleotides: TGTGCCAGCAGCTTGGACACATTCGGAAACACCATATATTTT.

V usage is TRBV29-1 and J usage is TRBJ2-1; D perhaps matches TRBD2 (5 bases). The CDR3 spans 16 residues. Per germline, CDR1 SQVTM and CDR2 ANQGSEA. V lost 1 base, J lost 0 bases, and 13 bases lay in between. CDR3 region: CSVEGGVGVSYNEQFF. As DNA, the CDR3 is TGCAGCGTTGAAGGGGGAGTTGGGGTCTCCTACAATGAGCAGTTCTTC.

The V and J genes are TRBV19 and TRBJ2-3; 12 positions match TRBD2. The junction had 7 bases not matched to a gene; V was cut back by 3 bases and J by 6 bases. The CDR3 consists of 16 residues. The V gene's germline CDR1 is LNHDA and CDR2 SQIVND (reference sequence). CDR3: CASSISPSGGGDTQYF. For the CDR3, the DNA is TGTGCCAGTAGTATCTCTCCTAGCGGGGGGGGTGATACGCAGTATTTT.

This clone was seen once. CDR3 in amino acids: CASSVQPDNYGYTF. The DNA for the CDR3 is TGTGCCAGCAGCGTACAGCCTGATAACTATGGCTACACCTTC. This sequence joins TRBV9 and TRBJ1-2; D is unresolved. CDR1 is SGDLS and CDR2 is YYNGEE in the germline V gene. Trimming took off 1 base at V and 1 base at J, with 8 bases between the two ends. This CDR3 has 14 amino acids.

V gene TRBV3-1 (or the pseudogene TRBV3-2) combines with J gene TRBJ1-2, with D possibly TRBD1 on 5 matching bases. This CDR3 is 15 amino acids long. The germline CDR1 and CDR2 sequences are LGHDT and YNNKEL (reference sequence). Trimming left V 0 bases short and J 8 bases short, with 16 bases between. The CDR3 DNA sequence: TGTGCCAGCAGCCAAGATGGGACCCGGCAGGGCGGCTACACCTTC. Translated, it gives CASSQDGTRQGGYTF.

The chain carries TRBV9 and TRBJ2-1; D perhaps matches TRBD1 (7 bases). Germline CDR1 SGDLS, CDR2 YYNGEE. This CDR3 region has 16 residues. Trimming removed 0 bases at V and 3 bases at J, with 13 bases between. CDR3 sequence (DNA): TGTGCCAGCAGCGTAGAGGGGGCGGGACTCTACAATGAGCAGTTCTTC. Amino acids: CASSVEGAGLYNEQFF.

This rearrangement joins TRBV2 to TRBJ2-3; TRBD2 matches 11 bases. After removal of 7 bases from V and 2 bases from J, the junction contained 5 bases not matched to a gene. CDR1 SNHLY and CDR2 FYNNEI come from the germline V gene. The CDR3 sequence is 15 residues long. In DNA, the CDR3 is TGTGCCAGCACCGGACTAGCGGGTTTCACAGATACGCAGTATTTT. Residues: CASTGLAGFTDTQYF.

The chain has TRBV5-1 and TRBJ2-1; TRBD1 or TRBD2 may be the D gene (5 bases each). Trimming pared 0 bases from V and 7 bases from J, leaving 17 bases between. There are 16 residues in the CDR3. Looked up from germline, CDR1 is SGHRS and CDR2 is YFSETQ. CDR3 coding DNA: TGCGCCAGCAGCTTGGGTCGGGGCTGGGGCTTAAATGAGCAGTTCTTC. It codes for CASSLGRGWGLNEQFF.

This chain joins TRBV29-1 and TRBJ1-1; weak D call: TRBD1 (6 bases). Germline V gene lookup returns CDR1 SQVTM and CDR2 ANQGSEA. The CDR3 consists of 11 residues. The V end lost 7 bases, the J end lost 7 bases, and 13 bases lay between the germline ends. CDR3 loop: CSAGTKGEAFF. CDR3 coding DNA: TGCAGCGCTGGGACAAAGGGTGAAGCTTTCTTT.

V usage is TRBV7-8 and J usage is TRBJ2-7; D is possibly TRBD2 (5 bases). Looked up from germline, CDR1 is SGHVS and CDR2 is FQNEAQ. The CDR3 extends over 15 amino acids. Deletions cut 5 bases from V and 2 bases from J, with 16 bases between. CDR3 protein: CASSPRGPEAYEQYF. DNA of the CDR3: TGTGCCAGCAGCCCCCGAGGACCGGAGGCCTACGAGCAGTACTTC.

The V gene is TRBV5-1, the J gene TRBJ2-1; 10 bases agree with TRBD2. This CDR3 is built from 15 residues. V shed 0 bases, J shed 3 bases, and the junction held 0 bases outside the gene matches. Germline CDR1 reads SGHRS; CDR2 reads YFSETQ. CDR3 DNA: TGCGCCAGCAGCTTGGGACTAGCGGGCTACAATGAGCAGTTCTTC. Translating it yields CASSLGLAGYNEQFF. Full variable domain (remainder filled in from reference TRBV5-1 and TRBJ2-1): KAGVTQTPRYLIKTRGQQVTLSCSPISGHRSVSWYQQTPGQGLQFLFEYFSETQRNKGNFPGRFSGRQFSNSRSEMNVSTLELGDSALYLCASSLGLAGYNEQFFGPGTRLTVL.

The genes are TRBV30 and TRBJ1-5; D is perhaps TRBD1 (6 bases). The CDR3 totals 14 residues. The V and J ends lost 0 bases and 7 bases respectively, with 13 bases between them. CDR1 and CDR2 from the germline V gene are GTSNPN and SVGIG (reference sequence). The CDR3 DNA is TGTGCCTGGAGTGTACAGGGAGGGTTACAGCCCCAGCATTTT. Encoded protein: CAWSVQGGLQPQHF.